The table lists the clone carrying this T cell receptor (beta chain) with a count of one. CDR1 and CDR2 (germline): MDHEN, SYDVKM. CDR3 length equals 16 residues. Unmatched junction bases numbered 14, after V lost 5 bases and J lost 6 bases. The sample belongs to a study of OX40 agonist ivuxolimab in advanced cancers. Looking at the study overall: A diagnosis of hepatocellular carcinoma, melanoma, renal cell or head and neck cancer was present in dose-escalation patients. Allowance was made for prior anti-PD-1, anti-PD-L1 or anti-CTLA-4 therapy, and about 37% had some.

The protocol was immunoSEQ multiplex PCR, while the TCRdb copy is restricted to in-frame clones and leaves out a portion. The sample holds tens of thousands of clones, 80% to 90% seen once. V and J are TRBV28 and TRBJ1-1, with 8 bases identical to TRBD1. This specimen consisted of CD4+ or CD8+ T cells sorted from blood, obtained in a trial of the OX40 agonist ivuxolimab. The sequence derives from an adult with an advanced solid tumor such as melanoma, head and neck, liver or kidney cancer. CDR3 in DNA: TGTGCCAGCAGTCGGCGACAGGGGATACGCTTAGCTGAAGCTTTCTTT. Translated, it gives CASSRRQGIRLAEAFF.